This T cell receptor beta chain was recovered during a study of OX40 agonist ivuxolimab in advanced cancers. This clone is deemed medium-sized. Blood sampling was done at baseline, cycle 4 day 1, and cycle 7 day 1. Only in-frame clones appear in the TCRdb table, and some are missing; sequencing was by immunoSEQ multiplex PCR. The sample includes tens of thousands of clones, 60% to 80% seen only once; the top ten take 21%. Sequencing used CD4+ or CD8+ T cells sorted from blood, obtained in a trial of the OX40 agonist ivuxolimab. The receptor's source is an adult with an advanced solid tumor such as melanoma, head and neck, liver or kidney cancer.

CDR3 nucleotides: TGTGCCAGCAGTTTAGCAGCGGAGCCCACCGGGGAGCTGTTTTTT. This sequence encodes CASSLAAEPTGELFF. V gene TRBV28 combines with J gene TRBJ2-2, with D possibly being TRBD2 (5 bases). Germline V lookup: CDR1 MDHEN, CDR2 SYDVKM. The CDR3 spans 15 residues. Trimming took off 2 bases at V and 4 bases at J, with 11 bases between the two ends.